The 19 T cell receptor beta chains below all came from one sample that was sequenced in a study of metastatic and nonmetastatic thyroid tumors. Through MiXCR, TCRdb re-clonotyped the PCR reads. This table has roughly 44,000 clones, 24% appearing once. Patients underwent thyroid surgery, and none had received any treatment before it. Sequencing was done on a sample of tumor tissue. The source is a female donor with papillary thyroid cancer or a benign thyroid nodule (not recorded which). Some clones in this sample may be carry-over from other donors' samples.

In this sample, this clone turned up a few times. Being one base from a much bigger clone, this may be a read error. The chain uses TRBV6-1 and TRBJ2-7; TRBD1 might be the D (6 bases). CDR1 MNHNS and CDR2 SASEGT come from the germline V gene. The V gene lost 5 bases and the J gene lost 4 bases, with 15 bases spanning the gap. The CDR3 is 14 amino acids. The CDR3 here is CASSPLQGLYEQYF. The CDR3 DNA sequence: TGTGCCAGCAGTCCCCTACAGGGTTTATACGAGCAGTACTTC.

The chain employs TRBV20-1 and TRBJ1-1, with 7 positions matching TRBD1. Germline-derived CDR1 and CDR2 are DFQATT and SNEGSKA (reference sequence). CDR3 size: 17 residues. The trim removed 5 bases at V and 1 base at J, leaving 16 bases unmatched. CDR3 nucleotide sequence: TGCAGTGCTTCCTCACCCCCGACAGGGCTGAGGAACACTGAAGCTTTCTTT. Amino acids: CSASSPPTGLRNTEAFF.

This clone was seen many times. The J gene is TRBJ2-7, the V gene TRBV4-3, with D perhaps matching TRBD2 (6 bases). CDR3 length: 13 residues. The germline V and J ends were trimmed by 1 base and 5 bases, with 9 bases remaining between them. Germline CDR1 and CDR2: LGHNA and YSLEER. This chain's CDR3 is CASSQVRGNEQYF. The CDR3, as DNA: TGCGCCAGCAGCCAAGTACGGGGGAACGAGCAGTACTTC.

This clone was seen a handful of times. V gene TRBV6-1 combines with J gene TRBJ2-3, with TRBD2 matching 12 bases. The CDR3 is made up of 15 amino acids. Germline V gene lookup returns CDR1 MNHNS and CDR2 SASEGT. V was clipped by 2 bases and J by 4 bases; unmatched bases: 1. The CDR3 DNA sequence: TGTGCCAGCAGTGAACTAGCGGGAGGGCCAGATACGCAGTATTTT. It is translated as CASSELAGGPDTQYF.

CDR3 sequence reads: CASSLSGTQETQYF. DNA for the CDR3: TGTGCCAGCAGTTTATCCGGGACCCAAGAGACCCAGTACTTC. This sequence joins TRBV28 and TRBJ2-5; D is perhaps TRBD1 or TRBD2 (5 bases each). V was trimmed by 1 base and J by 1 base, leaving 7 bases between them. The germline gives CDR1 MDHEN, CDR2 SYDVKM. The CDR3 consists of 14 residues.

The CDR3, as DNA: TGCAGTGCTAGAGATCCGGGCCTAGCGGGGGGGTCGTACGAGCAGTACTTC. Translated, it gives CSARDPGLAGGSYEQYF. The V gene is TRBV20-1, the J gene TRBJ2-7, with 12 bases aligning to TRBD2. This CDR3 is 17 amino acids long. V lost 0 bases and J lost 4; bases outside the gene matches: 10. Per the germline V gene, CDR1 is DFQATT and CDR2 is SNEGSKA (reference sequence).

This clone was seen many times. This may be a read error: a much more frequent sequence differs by one nucleotide. The chain recombines TRBV4-3 with TRBJ2-1; maybe TRBD2 (5 bases). The CDR3 runs 13 residues. In germline, CDR1 is LGHNA, CDR2 YSLEER. CDR3 region: CASSQRVYNEQSF. The CDR3 nucleotides are TGCGCCAGCAGCCAGCGGGTCTACAATGAGCAGTCCTTC.

Within the sample, this clone is medium-sized. This chain uses TRBV12-3 or TRBV12-4 with TRBJ2-7; TRBD1 agrees at 10 bases. This CDR3 is built from 14 residues. V gave up 8 bases and J gave up 5 bases; unmatched junction bases: 9. CDR3 loop: CASAGGQGNNEQYF. Here the CDR3 DNA reads TGTGCCAGCGCCGGGGGACAGGGGAACAACGAGCAGTACTTC.

In this sample, this clone turned up many times. The chain is built from TRBV2 and TRBJ2-5; D not resolved. V was trimmed by 0 bases and J by 1 base, leaving 0 bases between them. The length of the CDR3 is 12 residues. CDR1 SNHLY and CDR2 FYNNEI come from the germline V gene. The CDR3 DNA reads as TGTGCCAGCAGTGAAGCCCAAGAGACCCAGTACTTC. As protein: CASSEAQETQYF.

The chain recombines TRBV6-1 with TRBJ1-6, with a weak D call TRBD1 (5 bases). Trimming took 6 bases from V and 7 from J, leaving 10 bases between them. This CDR3 contains 13 residues. The germline CDR1 and CDR2 sequences are MNHNS and SASEGT. The CDR3 bases are TGTGCCAGCAGGTCGGACACAAATTCACCCCTCCACTTT. Encoded protein: CASRSDTNSPLHF.

This clone appeared many times. The rearrangement joins TRBV3-1 to TRBJ2-3; maybe TRBD2 (7 bases). Germline-derived CDR1 and CDR2 are LGHDT and YNNKEL (reference sequence). Trimming stripped 4 bases from V and 5 bases from J, with 25 bases between. The CDR3 spans 18 residues. CDR3 nucleotide sequence: TGTGCCAGCAGCCCTTTCCCCCGTGGGGGGGGCCACCAAGATACGCAGTATTTT. Translated: CASSPFPRGGGHQDTQYF.

The chain's CDR3 is CSARYSQAGYTF. CDR3 nucleotides: TGCAGTGCTAGGTACTCGCAGGCTGGCTACACCTTC. The chain couples TRBV20-1 to TRBJ1-2; the D is unclear. V was pared by 3 bases and J by 7 bases, with 12 bases between. This CDR3 is 12 amino acids long. In germline, CDR1 is DFQATT, CDR2 SNEGSKA (reference sequence).

This chain connects TRBV28 to TRBJ1-5; D is unresolved. Germline loops: CDR1 MDHEN, CDR2 SYDVKM. The CDR3 loop spans 13 amino acids. V lost 10 bases and J lost 0, with 10 bases in between. This CDR3 is CATLASSNQPQHF. The CDR3 DNA sequence: TGTGCCACCCTGGCGAGTAGCAATCAGCCCCAGCATTTT.

J is TRBJ2-7 and V is TRBV18, with D perhaps given as TRBD1 or TRBD2 (5 bases each). The CDR3 has 14 amino acids. V lost 3 bases and J 3 bases, leaving 12 bases between the germline ends. Germline V CDR1 and CDR2: KGHSH, LQKENI. This CDR3 is CASSPRDDLYEQYF. The CDR3 DNA follows: TGTGCCAGCTCACCCCGGGACGACCTCTACGAGCAGTACTTC.

This chain joins TRBV5-1 and TRBJ2-7; perhaps D is TRBD1 or TRBD2 (6 bases each). CDR3 length: 16 residues. Germline CDR1 reads SGHRS; CDR2 reads YFSETQ. Trimming cost V 0 bases and J 0 bases, with 13 bases left between them. CDR3 nucleotides: TGCGCCAGCAGCTTGGGTGGGGGGCCTACCTCCTACGAGCAGTACTTC. This translates into CASSLGGGPTSYEQYF.

The gene calls are TRBV2 and TRBJ1-5; TRBD1 might be the D (5 bases). Germline CDR1 reads SNHLY; CDR2 reads FYNNEI. The CDR3 sequence is 16 residues long. Trimming stripped 2 bases from V and 2 bases from J, with 13 bases between. CDR3 DNA sequence: TGTGCCAGCAGTGAACGGGTGGGGCCAGGCAATCAGCCCCAGCATTTT. Its translation is CASSERVGPGNQPQHF.

CDR3 residues: CASSRVYEQYF. CDR3 DNA sequence: TGTGCCAGCAGTAGGGTGTACGAGCAGTACTTC. The rearrangement uses TRBV2 and TRBJ2-7; D remains ambiguous. The CDR3 consists of 11 residues. Trimming removed 5 bases at V and 4 bases at J, with 6 bases between. The germline V gene encodes CDR1 SNHLY and CDR2 FYNNEI.

Remarks on this clone: Given a much more abundant clone one base away, this may be a read error. The V call is TRBV20-1, the J call TRBJ2-7; 8 nucleotides line up with TRBD1. CDR1 and CDR2 from the germline V gene are DFQATT and SNEGSKA (reference sequence). The CDR3 loop spans 14 amino acids. The CDR3 DNA reads TGCGGTGCCACCTCCGGGACAGGTAACTACGAGCAGTACTTC. As protein: CGATSGTGNYEQYF.

The chain carries TRBV30 and TRBJ2-7; weak D call: TRBD1 (5 bases). The germline V and J ends were trimmed by 0 bases and 3 bases, with 6 bases remaining between them. Germline loops: CDR1 GTSNPN, CDR2 SVGIG (reference sequence). This CDR3 has 12 residues. The CDR3 sequence: CAWSVQGYEQYF. Here the CDR3 DNA reads TGTGCCTGGAGTGTCCAGGGCTACGAGCAGTACTTC.